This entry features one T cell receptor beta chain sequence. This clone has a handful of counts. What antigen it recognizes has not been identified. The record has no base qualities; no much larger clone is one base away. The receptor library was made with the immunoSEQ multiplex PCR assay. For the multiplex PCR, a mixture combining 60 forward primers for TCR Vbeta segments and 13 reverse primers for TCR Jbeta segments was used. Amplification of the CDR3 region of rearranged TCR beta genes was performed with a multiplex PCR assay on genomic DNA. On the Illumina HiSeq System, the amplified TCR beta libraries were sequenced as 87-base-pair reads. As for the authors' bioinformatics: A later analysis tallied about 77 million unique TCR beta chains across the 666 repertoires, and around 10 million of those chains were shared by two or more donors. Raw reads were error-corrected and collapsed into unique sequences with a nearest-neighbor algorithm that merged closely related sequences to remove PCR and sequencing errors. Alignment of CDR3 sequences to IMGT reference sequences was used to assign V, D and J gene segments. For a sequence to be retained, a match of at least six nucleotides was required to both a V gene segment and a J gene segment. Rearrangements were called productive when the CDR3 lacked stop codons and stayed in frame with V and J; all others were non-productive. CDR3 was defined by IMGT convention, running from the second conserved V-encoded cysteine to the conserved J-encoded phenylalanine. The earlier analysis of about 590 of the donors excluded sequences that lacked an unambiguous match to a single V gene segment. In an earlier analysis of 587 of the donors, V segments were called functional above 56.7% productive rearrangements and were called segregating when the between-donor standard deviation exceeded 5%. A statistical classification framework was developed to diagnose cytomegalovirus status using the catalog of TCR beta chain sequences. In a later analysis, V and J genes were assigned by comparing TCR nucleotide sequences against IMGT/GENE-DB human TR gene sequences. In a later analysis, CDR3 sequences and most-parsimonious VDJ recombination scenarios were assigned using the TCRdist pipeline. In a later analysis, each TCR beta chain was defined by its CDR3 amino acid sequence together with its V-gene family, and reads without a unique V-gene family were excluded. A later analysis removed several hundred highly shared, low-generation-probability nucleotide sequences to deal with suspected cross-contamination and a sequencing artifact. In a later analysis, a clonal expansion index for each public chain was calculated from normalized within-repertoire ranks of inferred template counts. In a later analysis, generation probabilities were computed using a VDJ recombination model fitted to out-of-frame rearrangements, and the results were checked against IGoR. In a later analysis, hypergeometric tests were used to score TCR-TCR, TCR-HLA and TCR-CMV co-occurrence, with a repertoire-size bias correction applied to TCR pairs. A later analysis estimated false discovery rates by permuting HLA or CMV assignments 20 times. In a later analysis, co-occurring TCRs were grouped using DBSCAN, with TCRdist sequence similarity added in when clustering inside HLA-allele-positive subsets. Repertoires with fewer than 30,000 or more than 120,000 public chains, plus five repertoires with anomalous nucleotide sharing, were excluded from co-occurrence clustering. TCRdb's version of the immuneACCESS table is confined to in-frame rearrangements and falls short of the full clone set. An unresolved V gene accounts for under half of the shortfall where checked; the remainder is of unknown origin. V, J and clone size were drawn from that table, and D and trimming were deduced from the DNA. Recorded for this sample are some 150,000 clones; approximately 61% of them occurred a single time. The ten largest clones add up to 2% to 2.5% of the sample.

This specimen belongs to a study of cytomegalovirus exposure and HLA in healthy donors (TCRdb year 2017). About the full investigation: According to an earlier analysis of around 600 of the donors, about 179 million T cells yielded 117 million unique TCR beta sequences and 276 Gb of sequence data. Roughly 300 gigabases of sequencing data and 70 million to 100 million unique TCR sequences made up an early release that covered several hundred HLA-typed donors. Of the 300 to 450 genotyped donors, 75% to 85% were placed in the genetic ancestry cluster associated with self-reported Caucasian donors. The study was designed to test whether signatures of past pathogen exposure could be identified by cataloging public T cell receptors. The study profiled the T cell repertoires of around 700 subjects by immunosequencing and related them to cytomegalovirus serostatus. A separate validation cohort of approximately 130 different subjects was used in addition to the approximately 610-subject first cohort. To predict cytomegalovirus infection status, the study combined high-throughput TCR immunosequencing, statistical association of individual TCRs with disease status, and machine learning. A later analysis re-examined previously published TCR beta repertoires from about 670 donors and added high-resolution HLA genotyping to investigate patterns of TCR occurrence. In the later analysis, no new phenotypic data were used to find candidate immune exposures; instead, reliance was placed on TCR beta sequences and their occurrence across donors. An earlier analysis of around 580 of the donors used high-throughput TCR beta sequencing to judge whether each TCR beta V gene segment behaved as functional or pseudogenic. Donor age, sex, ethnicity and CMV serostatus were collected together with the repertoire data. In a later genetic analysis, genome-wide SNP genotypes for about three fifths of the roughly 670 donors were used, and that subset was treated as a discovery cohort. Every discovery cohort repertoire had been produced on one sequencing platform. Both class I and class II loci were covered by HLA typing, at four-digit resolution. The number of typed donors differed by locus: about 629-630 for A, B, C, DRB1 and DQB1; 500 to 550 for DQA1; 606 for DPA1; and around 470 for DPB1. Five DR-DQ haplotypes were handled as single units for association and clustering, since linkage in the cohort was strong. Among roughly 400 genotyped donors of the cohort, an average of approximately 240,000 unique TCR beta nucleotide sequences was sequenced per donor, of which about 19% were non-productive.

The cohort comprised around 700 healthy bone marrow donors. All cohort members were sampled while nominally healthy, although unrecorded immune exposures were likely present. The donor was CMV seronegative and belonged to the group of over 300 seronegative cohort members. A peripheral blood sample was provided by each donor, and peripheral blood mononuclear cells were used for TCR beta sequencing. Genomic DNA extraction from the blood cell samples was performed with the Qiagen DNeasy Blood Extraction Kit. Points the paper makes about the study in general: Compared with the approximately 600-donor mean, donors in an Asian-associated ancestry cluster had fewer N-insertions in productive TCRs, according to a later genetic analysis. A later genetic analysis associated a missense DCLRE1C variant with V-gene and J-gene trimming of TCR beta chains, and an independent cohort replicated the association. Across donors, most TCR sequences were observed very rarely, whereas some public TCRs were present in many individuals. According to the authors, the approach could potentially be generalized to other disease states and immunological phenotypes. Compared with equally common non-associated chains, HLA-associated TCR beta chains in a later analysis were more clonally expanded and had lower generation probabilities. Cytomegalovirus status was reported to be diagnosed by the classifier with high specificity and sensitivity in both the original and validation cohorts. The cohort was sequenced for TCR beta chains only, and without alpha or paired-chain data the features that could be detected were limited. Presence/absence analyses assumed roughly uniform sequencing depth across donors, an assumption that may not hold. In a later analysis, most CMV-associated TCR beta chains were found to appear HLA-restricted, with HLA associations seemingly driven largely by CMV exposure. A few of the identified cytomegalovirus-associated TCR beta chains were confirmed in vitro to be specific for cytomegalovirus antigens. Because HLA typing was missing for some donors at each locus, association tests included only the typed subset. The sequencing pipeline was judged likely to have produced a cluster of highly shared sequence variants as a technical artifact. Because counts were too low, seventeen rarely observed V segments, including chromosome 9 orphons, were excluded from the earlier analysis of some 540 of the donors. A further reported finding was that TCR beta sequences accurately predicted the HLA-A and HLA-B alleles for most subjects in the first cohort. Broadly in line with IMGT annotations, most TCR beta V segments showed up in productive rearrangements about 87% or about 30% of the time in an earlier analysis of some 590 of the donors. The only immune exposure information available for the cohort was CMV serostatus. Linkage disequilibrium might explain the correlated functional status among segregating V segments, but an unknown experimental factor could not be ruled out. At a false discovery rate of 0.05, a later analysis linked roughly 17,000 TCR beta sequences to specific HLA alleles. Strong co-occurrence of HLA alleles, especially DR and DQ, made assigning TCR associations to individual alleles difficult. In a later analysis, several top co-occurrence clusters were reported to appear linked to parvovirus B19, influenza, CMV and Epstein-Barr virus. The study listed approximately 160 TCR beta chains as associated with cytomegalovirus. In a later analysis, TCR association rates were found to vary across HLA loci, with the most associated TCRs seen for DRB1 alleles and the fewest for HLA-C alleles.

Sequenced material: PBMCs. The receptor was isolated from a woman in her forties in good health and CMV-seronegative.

For the CDR3, the sequence is CASSYTSGGLGEQYF. The bases read TGTGCCAGCAGCTACACTAGCGGGGGCCTGGGGGAGCAGTACTTC. The V gene is TRBV7-2 and the J gene is TRBJ2-7, with TRBD2 identical over 11 junction bases. Compared with germline, V lacks 4 bases and J lacks 7 bases; bases without a gene match: 9. The CDR3, from cysteine to phenylalanine, totals 15 residues. Left in the record is the CDR3 DNA by itself, 45 bases read in frame from the first base. For CDR1 and CDR2, the germline V gene lists SGHTA and FQGNSA.